This is a list of T cell receptor beta chains from one sample in a study of PD-1 blockade in classical Hodgkin lymphoma. Repertoires were generated with immunoSEQ multiplex PCR, while TCRdb's copy carries only in-frame clones and drops some. The table has about 97,000 clones, around 80% seen once. The sample here was peripheral blood mononuclear cells (PBMCs), taken at baseline. These receptors originate from a human donor with classical Hodgkin lymphoma. CDR3s include the opening cysteine and the closing phenylalanine or tryptophan. A D gene is named only where the DNA matches it firmly. Clone size appears in some rows only: once, few, many, or a class for an expanded clone.

d_gene: -
abundance: few
v_gene: TRBV15
j_gene: TRBJ1-1
CDR3aa: CATSREAQSNTEAFF
CDR3nt: TGTGCCACCAGCAGAGAGGCGCAGTCGAACACTGAAGCTTTCTTT

d_gene: -
abundance: -
v_gene: TRBV19
j_gene: TRBJ1-3
CDR3aa: CASMVSLIGNTIYF
CDR3nt: TGTGCCAGTATGGTGTCCTTGATTGGAAACACCATATATTTT

d_gene: TRBD1
abundance: once
v_gene: TRBV29-1
j_gene: TRBJ2-5
CDR3aa: CSALPGQGAGETQYF
CDR3nt: TGCAGCGCACTTCCGGGACAGGGGGCTGGAGAGACCCAGTACTTC

d_gene: TRBD1
abundance: -
v_gene: TRBV11-2
j_gene: TRBJ2-1
CDR3aa: CASSVNPGQAIGEQFF
CDR3nt: TGTGCCAGCAGCGTTAATCCGGGACAGGCTATCGGTGAGCAGTTCTTC

d_gene: -
abundance: -
v_gene: TRBV5-1
j_gene: TRBJ2-5
CDR3aa: CASARSPEETQYF
CDR3nt: TGCGCCAGCGCCCGATCCCCTGAGGAGACCCAGTACTTC

d_gene: -
abundance: -
v_gene: TRBV18
j_gene: TRBJ2-3
CDR3aa: CASSPLAQPSTDTQYF
CDR3nt: TGTGCCAGCTCACCCCTGGCCCAACCAAGCACAGATACGCAGTATTTT

d_gene: -
abundance: -
v_gene: TRBV11-3
j_gene: TRBJ2-1
CDR3aa: CASSLGLASNEQFF
CDR3nt: TGTGCCAGCAGCTTAGGGCTAGCGTCCAATGAGCAGTTCTTC

d_gene: TRBD1
abundance: -
v_gene: TRBV4-3
j_gene: TRBJ1-1
CDR3aa: CASSQDLGAGPRGEGAFF
CDR3nt: TGCGCCAGCAGCCAAGACTTAGGAGCAGGGCCCAGGGGGGAAGGGGCTTTCTTT

d_gene: -
abundance: -
v_gene: TRBV10-3
j_gene: TRBJ1-5
CDR3aa: CAISGGNQPQHF
CDR3nt: TGTGCCATCAGTGGTGGTAATCAGCCCCAGCATTTT

d_gene: -
abundance: once
v_gene: TRBV11-2
j_gene: TRBJ2-2
CDR3aa: CASSQRPGTGELFF
CDR3nt: TGTGCCAGCAGCCAGCGGCCGGGGACCGGGGAGCTGTTTTTT

d_gene: -
abundance: few
v_gene: TRBV27
j_gene: TRBJ1-5
CDR3aa: CASSLKRGGNQPQHF
CDR3nt: TGTGCCAGCAGTTTAAAACGGGGGGGGAATCAGCCCCAGCATTTT

d_gene: -
abundance: -
v_gene: TRBV5-1
j_gene: TRBJ2-7
CDR3aa: CASSSTHSSYEQYF
CDR3nt: TGCGCCAGCAGCTCCACCCACAGCTCCTACGAGCAGTACTTC

d_gene: -
abundance: -
v_gene: TRBV28
j_gene: TRBJ1-1
CDR3aa: CASSFRWVGGWTEAFF
CDR3nt: TGTGCCAGCAGTTTCCGCTGGGTGGGGGGGTGGACTGAAGCTTTCTTT

d_gene: -
abundance: -
v_gene: TRBV19
j_gene: TRBJ1-5
CDR3aa: CASSRGGGNQPQHF
CDR3nt: TGTGCCAGTAGTAGAGGGGGGGGAAATCAGCCCCAGCATTTT

d_gene: TRBD2
abundance: -
v_gene: TRBV15
j_gene: TRBJ2-1
CDR3aa: CATSREVLAGDNEQFF
CDR3nt: TGTGCCACCAGCAGAGAGGTGCTAGCGGGAGACAATGAGCAGTTCTTC

d_gene: TRBD1
abundance: -
v_gene: TRBV18
j_gene: TRBJ1-1
CDR3aa: CASSPPLQGPANTEAFF
CDR3nt: TGTGCCAGCTCACCGCCCTTACAGGGGCCGGCGAACACTGAAGCTTTCTTT

d_gene: TRBD1
abundance: -
v_gene: TRBV5-4
j_gene: TRBJ2-7
CDR3aa: CASSLGDRAFYEQYF
CDR3nt: TGTGCCAGCAGCTTGGGAGACAGGGCGTTCTACGAGCAGTACTTC

d_gene: TRBD2
abundance: -
v_gene: TRBV7-8
j_gene: TRBJ2-1
CDR3aa: CASSLGAGGAYNEQFF
CDR3nt: TGTGCCAGCAGCTTAGGAGCGGGAGGAGCTTACAATGAGCAGTTCTTC

d_gene: -
abundance: -
v_gene: TRBV19
j_gene: TRBJ2-3
CDR3aa: CASSIRVPDTQYF
CDR3nt: TGTGCCAGTAGTATAAGAGTGCCAGATACGCAGTATTTT

d_gene: TRBD1
abundance: -
v_gene: TRBV25-1
j_gene: TRBJ1-6
CDR3aa: CASSDPRQGMNSPLHF
CDR3nt: TGTGCCAGCAGTGACCCGAGACAGGGTATGAATTCACCCCTCCACTTT

d_gene: -
abundance: -
v_gene: TRBV4-1
j_gene: TRBJ1-3
CDR3aa: CASSQSGPGLSGNTIYF
CDR3nt: TGCGCCAGCAGCCAGTCCGGGCCGGGCCTCTCTGGAAACACCATATATTTT

d_gene: -
abundance: -
v_gene: TRBV5-6
j_gene: TRBJ2-4
CDR3aa: CASSLAAGTNIQYF
CDR3nt: TGTGCCAGCAGCTTGGCAGCAGGGACAAACATTCAGTACTTC

d_gene: -
abundance: once
v_gene: TRBV7-9
j_gene: TRBJ2-1
CDR3aa: CASSLSYDEQFF
CDR3nt: TGTGCCAGCAGCCTAAGTTACGATGAGCAGTTCTTC

d_gene: -
abundance: -
v_gene: TRBV9
j_gene: TRBJ1-2
CDR3aa: CASSVGQTSLNNYGYTF
CDR3nt: TGTGCCAGCAGCGTAGGTCAGACCTCTCTAAATAACTATGGCTACACCTTC

d_gene: TRBD1
abundance: -
v_gene: TRBV10-3
j_gene: TRBJ1-1
CDR3aa: CATTGASNTEAFF
CDR3nt: TGTGCCACCACAGGGGCCTCGAACACTGAAGCTTTCTTT

d_gene: -
abundance: -
v_gene: TRBV6-6
j_gene: TRBJ1-4
CDR3aa: CASSYRGRADEKLFF
CDR3nt: TGTGCCAGCAGTTACCGGGGGAGGGCGGATGAAAAACTGTTTTTT

d_gene: -
abundance: -
v_gene: TRBV7-6
j_gene: TRBJ2-1
CDR3aa: CASSLASYEQFF
CDR3nt: TGTGCCAGCAGCTTAGCTTCATATGAGCAGTTCTTC

d_gene: -
abundance: many
v_gene: TRBV7-9
j_gene: TRBJ1-5
CDR3aa: CASSQYSNQPQHF
CDR3nt: TGTGCCAGCAGCCAATATAGCAATCAGCCCCAGCATTTT

d_gene: TRBD2
abundance: once
v_gene: TRBV29-1
j_gene: TRBJ2-5
CDR3aa: CSVGPSGRQETQYF
CDR3nt: TGCAGCGTTGGGCCTAGCGGGAGGCAAGAGACCCAGTACTTC

d_gene: -
abundance: -
v_gene: TRBV2
j_gene: TRBJ2-6
CDR3aa: CASRGAGANVLTF
CDR3nt: TGTGCCAGCAGGGGGGCTGGGGCCAACGTCCTGACTTTC

d_gene: TRBD2
abundance: few
v_gene: TRBV11-2
j_gene: TRBJ2-7
CDR3aa: CASSPRLAGRPYEQYF
CDR3nt: TGTGCCAGCAGCCCGAGGTTAGCGGGACGGCCCTACGAGCAGTACTTC

d_gene: -
abundance: once
v_gene: TRBV6-5
j_gene: TRBJ1-2
CDR3aa: CASSYSTGMRYTF
CDR3nt: TGTGCCAGCAGTTACTCGACGGGGATGCGCTACACCTTC

d_gene: -
abundance: -
v_gene: TRBV11-2
j_gene: TRBJ2-3
CDR3aa: CASSLQQPSFSTDTQYF
CDR3nt: TGTGCCAGCAGCTTGCAACAGCCCAGTTTTAGCACAGATACGCAGTATTTT

d_gene: TRBD2
abundance: -
v_gene: TRBV19
j_gene: TRBJ2-1
CDR3aa: CASSAPRGGGPYNEQFF
CDR3nt: TGTGCCAGTAGTGCCCCCCGGGGGGGCGGGCCCTACAATGAGCAGTTCTTC

d_gene: -
abundance: -
v_gene: TRBV2
j_gene: TRBJ2-2
CDR3aa: CASIGVALTGELFF
CDR3nt: TGTGCCAGCATAGGAGTAGCCCTGACCGGGGAGCTGTTTTTT

d_gene: TRBD1
abundance: -
v_gene: TRBV4-2
j_gene: TRBJ1-1
CDR3aa: CASYIQGGTEAFF
CDR3nt: TGTGCCAGTTATATACAGGGGGGGACTGAAGCTTTCTTT

d_gene: -
abundance: -
v_gene: TRBV13
j_gene: TRBJ2-3
CDR3aa: CASSQTRGDTQYF
CDR3nt: TGTGCCAGCAGCCAGACTAGGGGGGATACGCAGTATTTT

d_gene: TRBD2
abundance: -
v_gene: TRBV19
j_gene: TRBJ2-1
CDR3aa: CASSKTSGSRNEQFF
CDR3nt: TGTGCCAGTAGTAAAACTAGCGGGAGTCGGAATGAGCAGTTCTTC

d_gene: -
abundance: -
v_gene: TRBV7-2
j_gene: TRBJ2-5
CDR3aa: CASSLVETQYF
CDR3nt: TGTGCCAGCAGCTTGGTGGAGACCCAGTACTTC

d_gene: -
abundance: -
v_gene: TRBV19
j_gene: TRBJ2-1
CDR3aa: CATTSGGRSYNEQFF
CDR3nt: TGTGCCACCACAAGCGGAGGGCGCTCCTACAATGAGCAGTTCTTC

d_gene: TRBD1
abundance: -
v_gene: TRBV28
j_gene: TRBJ1-2
CDR3aa: CASSSGTGAYGYTF
CDR3nt: TGTGCCAGCAGTTCCGGGACAGGGGCCTATGGCTACACCTTC

d_gene: TRBD1
abundance: few
v_gene: TRBV19
j_gene: TRBJ2-1
CDR3aa: CASSMSGGSYNEQFF
CDR3nt: TGTGCCAGTAGTATGTCAGGGGGCTCCTACAATGAGCAGTTCTTC

d_gene: -
abundance: once
v_gene: TRBV6-6
j_gene: TRBJ2-2
CDR3aa: CASSYALRGTGELFF
CDR3nt: TGTGCCAGCAGTTACGCCTTGAGGGGCACCGGGGAGCTGTTTTTT

d_gene: TRBD2
abundance: -
v_gene: TRBV6-7
j_gene: TRBJ2-3
CDR3aa: CASIYRREGEDTQYF
CDR3nt: TGTGCCAGCATATATCGGCGGGAGGGAGAAGATACGCAGTATTTT

d_gene: -
abundance: once
v_gene: TRBV7-6
j_gene: TRBJ2-2
CDR3aa: CASSFVNRAAGELFF
CDR3nt: TGTGCCAGCAGCTTTGTGAACAGGGCCGCCGGGGAGCTGTTTTTT

d_gene: -
abundance: -
v_gene: TRBV30
j_gene: TRBJ1-1
CDR3aa: CAWSSPANTEAFF
CDR3nt: TGTGCCTGGAGTTCACCGGCGAACACTGAAGCTTTCTTT

d_gene: -
abundance: once
v_gene: TRBV5-1
j_gene: TRBJ2-1
CDR3aa: CASSPQTLANEQFF
CDR3nt: TGCGCCAGCAGCCCCCAGACGTTAGCCAATGAGCAGTTCTTC

d_gene: TRBD1
abundance: -
v_gene: TRBV11-2
j_gene: TRBJ1-2
CDR3aa: CASSPGTGRTPNYGYTF
CDR3nt: TGTGCCAGCAGCCCCGGGACAGGTCGCACCCCTAACTATGGCTACACCTTC

d_gene: TRBD2
abundance: -
v_gene: TRBV7-2
j_gene: TRBJ2-3
CDR3aa: CASSPLLLAGGLDTQYF
CDR3nt: TGTGCCAGCAGCCCCCTCCTACTAGCGGGAGGTTTAGATACGCAGTATTTT

d_gene: TRBD1
abundance: -
v_gene: TRBV5-1
j_gene: TRBJ1-2
CDR3aa: CASSPTGTGGFGYTF
CDR3nt: TGCGCCAGCAGCCCCACCGGGACAGGGGGATTTGGCTACACCTTC

d_gene: -
abundance: -
v_gene: TRBV29-1
j_gene: TRBJ1-5
CDR3aa: CSPRCGPTGVNQPQHF
CDR3nt: TGCAGCCCCCGGTGCGGGCCAACAGGCGTCAATCAGCCCCAGCATTTT

d_gene: -
abundance: -
v_gene: TRBV25-1
j_gene: TRBJ1-2
CDR3aa: CASRGTGTAGGYTF
CDR3nt: TGTGCCAGCAGAGGCACCGGGACCGCGGGTGGCTACACCTTC

d_gene: TRBD1
abundance: -
v_gene: TRBV10-3
j_gene: TRBJ2-2
CDR3aa: CATRKTGDTGELFF
CDR3nt: TGTGCCACTAGAAAAACAGGGGACACCGGGGAGCTGTTTTTT

d_gene: -
abundance: -
v_gene: TRBV14
j_gene: TRBJ2-1
CDR3aa: CASRGALPGNEQFF
CDR3nt: TGTGCCAGCAGGGGGGCCCTCCCCGGGAATGAGCAGTTCTTC

d_gene: TRBD1
abundance: -
v_gene: TRBV5-8
j_gene: TRBJ1-2
CDR3aa: CASSFLTGGSYGYTF
CDR3nt: TGTGCCAGCAGCTTCCTGACAGGGGGCAGCTATGGCTACACCTTC

d_gene: TRBD1
abundance: once
v_gene: TRBV6-1
j_gene: TRBJ2-7
CDR3aa: CASRSTGGEQYF
CDR3nt: TGTGCCAGCCGTTCCACAGGGGGCGAGCAGTACTTC

d_gene: -
abundance: -
v_gene: TRBV28
j_gene: TRBJ2-5
CDR3aa: CASSSTISAGYGTQYF
CDR3nt: TGTGCCAGCAGTTCTACGATCTCCGCGGGATATGGGACCCAGTACTTC

d_gene: -
abundance: -
v_gene: TRBV5-1
j_gene: TRBJ2-3
CDR3aa: CASSSLREGTDTQYF
CDR3nt: TGCGCCAGCAGCAGTTTAAGGGAGGGCACAGATACGCAGTATTTT

d_gene: TRBD1
abundance: -
v_gene: TRBV19
j_gene: TRBJ2-6
CDR3aa: CASSTTGGAGANVLTF
CDR3nt: TGTGCCAGTAGTACGACAGGGGGGGCTGGGGCCAACGTCCTGACTTTC

d_gene: -
abundance: -
v_gene: TRBV7-7
j_gene: TRBJ1-3
CDR3aa: CASSLGAGNTIYF
CDR3nt: TGTGCCAGCAGCTTAGGGGCTGGAAACACCATATATTTT